This T cell receptor beta chain was captured in a study of T cell responses to AZD1222 COVID-19 vaccine. About the research overall: Both about-4-week and about-12-week second-dose recipients were combined. Study results and caveats: Spike was spanned by vaccine-associated CD4 TCRs, with dominance at 160-218 and 743-854. A mostly white British donor set with more females was recruited, and clonal diversity was possibly underestimated. Following two doses of AZD1222, Spike-specific TCR breadth and depth rose.

The V gene's germline CDR1 is SGHVS and CDR2 FNYEAQ. V lost 5 bases, J lost 4 bases, and 9 bases lay in between. This CDR3 is built from 12 residues. To note about this clone: Its antigen remains unknown.

Using immunoSEQ multiplex PCR, the repertoire was profiled, and TCRdb retains in-frame clones only, with some absent. Among fewer than 150,000 clones listed, under 90% were seen once. The chain has TRBV7-6 and TRBJ2-7; unclear D gene. The source was peripheral blood, collected on day 0 of AZD1222 vaccination. The TCR was taken from an adult in good health. Here the CDR3 reads CASSPDGYEQYF. CDR3 nucleotides: TGTGCCAGCAGCCCCGACGGGTACGAGCAGTACTTC.